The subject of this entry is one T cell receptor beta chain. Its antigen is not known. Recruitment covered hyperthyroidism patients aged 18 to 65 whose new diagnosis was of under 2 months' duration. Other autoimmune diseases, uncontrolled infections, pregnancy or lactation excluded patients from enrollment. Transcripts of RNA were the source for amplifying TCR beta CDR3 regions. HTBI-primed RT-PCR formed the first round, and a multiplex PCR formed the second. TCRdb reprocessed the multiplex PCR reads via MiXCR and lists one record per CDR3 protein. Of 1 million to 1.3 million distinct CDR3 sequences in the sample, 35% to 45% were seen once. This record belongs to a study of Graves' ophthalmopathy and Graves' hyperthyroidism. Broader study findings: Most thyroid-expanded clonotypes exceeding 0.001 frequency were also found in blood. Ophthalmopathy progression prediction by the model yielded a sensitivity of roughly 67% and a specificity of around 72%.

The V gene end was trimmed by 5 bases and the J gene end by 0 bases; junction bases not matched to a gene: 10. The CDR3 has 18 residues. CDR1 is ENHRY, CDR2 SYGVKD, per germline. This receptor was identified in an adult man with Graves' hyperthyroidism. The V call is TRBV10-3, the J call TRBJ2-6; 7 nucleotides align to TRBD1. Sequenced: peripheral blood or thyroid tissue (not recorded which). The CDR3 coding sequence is TGTGCCATCAGTTATGAGAGGGGGCCGCCCTCTGGGGCCAACGTCCTGACTTTC. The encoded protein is CAISYERGPPSGANVLTF.